The present T cell receptor (beta chain) was sequenced within a study of blood T cell repertoires in COVID-19. For the study at large: Donors in the United States, Italy and Spain gave samples during acute or convalescent COVID-19. Nucleic acid was either cDNA or gDNA, and it came from T cells, B-cell-depleted T cells, or PBMCs.

Original analysis: For nucleated cells, counts were estimated from reference gene primer amplification. Sequencing was performed with immunoSEQ multiplex PCR; in TCRdb, only in-frame clones are kept and a portion is missing. V and J calls and clone size are copied from that table; D and trimming were computed from the DNA. The profile shows tens of thousands of clones, 80% of them singletons. The CDR3 is 17 amino acids. Losses at the gene ends were 4 bases for V and 4 bases for J; bases not matched to a gene: 11. Germline V gene lookup returns CDR1 SGHNT and CDR2 YYREEE (reference sequence). The sequence was obtained from an elderly woman with acute or convalescent COVID-19. The chain employs TRBV5-4 and TRBJ2-5; TRBD2 agrees at 12 bases. The sequencing input was peripheral blood. The CDR3 reads CASSLALAGGTIETQYF. In nucleotides, the CDR3 is TGTGCCAGCAGCCTTGCACTAGCGGGAGGTACCATAGAGACCCAGTACTTC. Full variable domain (missing parts from reference TRBV5-4 and TRBJ2-5): ETGVTQSPTHLIKTRGQQVTLRCSSQSGHNTVSWYQQALGQGPQFIFQYYREEENGRGNFPPRFSGLQFPNYSSELNVNALELDDSALYLCASSLALAGGTIETQYFGPGTRLLVL.